This TCR beta chain was captured in a study of T cell repertoires in cytomegalovirus infection. TCRdb fed the reads into MiXCR, producing one record per CDR3 protein. The sample consists of fewer than 30,000 distinct CDR3 sequences, 15% to 20% of them appearing once. This clonotype was seen only a few times. Its antigen is currently unknown. CDR1 SGHTA and CDR2 FQGNSA come from the germline V gene. The CDR3 is 16 residues long. Deletions cut 3 bases from V and 4 bases from J, with 18 bases between. The chain carries TRBV7-2 and TRBJ1-2; the D gene is possibly TRBD1 (6 bases). Sequencing used CD8+ T cells from cultured PBMCs, obtained from culture after CMV antigen stimulation. This clonotype was sampled from a human donor in good health (CMV status not recorded). Some clones in this sample may be carry-over from other donors' samples. CDR3 in DNA: TGTGCCAGCAGCTTGGGTACGGACAGAATTATCTATGGCTACACCTTC. This translates into CASSLGTDRIIYGYTF.